This TCR beta chain derives from a study of cytomegalovirus exposure and HLA in healthy donors. The study, taken as a whole, reports: Analyzed later, association rates of TCRs varied across HLA loci, with DRB1 most and HLA-C fewest.

Amplification used 60 Vbeta primers and 13 Jbeta primers. Sequenced by immunoSEQ multiplex PCR; TCRdb stores in-frame clones only, minus some. The sample consists of some 130,000 clones, approximately 77% of them appearing once. Germline values: CDR1 SSHAT, CDR2 FNYEAQ (reference sequence). J gave up 4 bases and V 3 bases, and 2 bases lay outside the gene matches. The CDR3 runs to 15 residues. This clone was detected only a few times. Its specificity is not known. The chain recombines TRBV7-7 with TRBJ2-2; 10 bases line up with TRBD2. Sequenced input: PBMCs. The TCR originated in a woman in her thirties or forties in good health and CMV-seronegative. The CDR3 loop reads CASSFSSGGTGELFF. Written as DNA, the CDR3 is TGTGCCAGCAGCTTCTCTAGCGGGGGCACCGGGGAGCTGTTTTTT.